One and the same sample provided the 11 T cell receptor beta chains below, sequenced in a study of OX40 agonist ivuxolimab in advanced cancers. TCRdb's copy holds only in-frame clones and misses some; the assay was immunoSEQ multiplex PCR. The repertoire holds 70,000 to 85,000 clones, with 86% as singletons. The sequencing here drew on CD4+ or CD8+ T cells sorted from blood, taken in a trial of the OX40 agonist ivuxolimab. The receptors shown here come from an adult with an advanced solid tumor such as melanoma, head and neck, liver or kidney cancer.

The chain combines TRBV15 with TRBJ2-2; D gene uncertain. Germline V gene sequence: CDR1 LNHNV, CDR2 YYDKDF (reference sequence). The length of the CDR3 is 15 residues. Trimming shortened V by 1 base and J by 1 base, and 7 bases separated the two germline ends. The CDR3 DNA reads TGTGCCACCAGCAGAGTAGCAGTGAACACCGGGGAGCTGTTTTTT. Encoded protein: CATSRVAVNTGELFF.

The chain couples TRBV10-3 to TRBJ1-2, with TRBD1 identical over 8 bases. With V trimmed by 7 bases and J by 5 bases, 3 bases remained unmatched. The CDR3 is made up of 12 amino acids. Germline assignment: CDR1 ENHRY and CDR2 SYGVKD. The CDR3 DNA follows: TGTGCCATCAATGGACAGGGTTATGGCTACACCTTC. Its translation: CAINGQGYGYTF.

The CDR3 spells CASSEVVAGGTGAYEQYF. DNA of the CDR3: TGTGCCAGCAGTGAAGTAGTTGCGGGGGGGACCGGGGCCTACGAGCAGTACTTC. This chain links TRBV2 with TRBJ2-7; 9 bases align to TRBD2. The V and J ends lost 1 base and 2 bases, in that order; junction bases with no gene match: 12. Looked up from germline, CDR1 is SNHLY and CDR2 is FYNNEI. The CDR3 runs to 18 residues.

This clone showed up just a few times. The V gene is TRBV30, the J gene TRBJ2-5, with D possibly being TRBD1 (6 bases). Trimming left V 3 bases short and J 1 base short, with 15 bases between. This CDR3 spans 15 amino acids. CDR1 GTSNPN and CDR2 SVGIG come from the germline V gene (reference sequence). The DNA of the CDR3 is TGTGCCTGGAGGTGGGGGCGATGGGGCCAAGAGACCCAGTACTTC. This encodes CAWRWGRWGQETQYF.

V usage is TRBV2 and J usage is TRBJ2-7; a possible D gene is TRBD2 (5 bases). This CDR3 is 16 amino acids long. Trimming pared 3 bases from V and 4 bases from J, leaving 19 bases between. The germline gives CDR1 SNHLY, CDR2 FYNNEI. The CDR3 DNA follows: TGTGCCAGCAGTGACCCCGGGAATAGGCTGCTTTACGAGCAGTACTTC. Amino acid sequence: CASSDPGNRLLYEQYF. The full variable domain, with the rest looked up from reference TRBV2 and TRBJ2-7, is EPEVTQTPSHQVTQMGQEVILRCVPISNHLYFYWYRQILGQKVEFLVSFYNNEISEKSEIFDDQFSVERPDGSNFTLKIRSTKLEDSAMYFCASSDPGNRLLYEQYFGPGTRLTVT.

As concerns this clone: At the DNA level, this CDR3 is encoded by other sequences in the same sample as well. The chain links TRBV5-1 to TRBJ1-2; no reliable D call. CDR1 and CDR2 from the germline V gene are SGHRS and YFSETQ. Trimming took 9 bases from V and 4 from J, leaving 19 bases between them. CDR3 length: 14 residues. As DNA, the CDR3 is TGCGCCACCTCACTGACGGGGAGCAGCTATGGCTACACCTTC. Translation gives CATSLTGSSYGYTF.

The chain joins TRBV2 to TRBJ1-2; D unclear. Germline CDR1 SNHLY, CDR2 FYNNEI. This CDR3 has 13 residues. The V gene lost 2 bases and the J gene lost 8 bases, with 12 bases spanning the gap. CDR3 region: CASSEMSLGGYTF. The CDR3 nucleotides read TGTGCCAGCAGTGAAATGTCATTAGGAGGCTACACCTTC. Full variable domain (remainder filled in from reference TRBV2 and TRBJ1-2): EPEVTQTPSHQVTQMGQEVILRCVPISNHLYFYWYRQILGQKVEFLVSFYNNEISEKSEIFDDQFSVERPDGSNFTLKIRSTKLEDSAMYFCASSEMSLGGYTFGSGTRLTVV.

The chain employs TRBV7-9 and TRBJ1-2, with 7 bases fitting TRBD1. CDR1 SEHNR and CDR2 FQNEAQ come from the germline V gene (reference sequence). V lost 1 base, J lost 6 bases, and 5 bases stayed unmatched. This CDR3 comprises 14 residues. Here the CDR3 DNA reads TGTGCCAGCAGCTTAGGTGGGACAGCTAATGGCTACACCTTC. Its protein is CASSLGGTANGYTF.

The chain has TRBV9 and TRBJ2-1, with 14 bases identical to TRBD2. In germline, CDR1 is SGDLS, CDR2 YYNGEE. There are 16 residues in the CDR3. The J segment lost 4 bases and the V segment lost 4 bases, leaving 4 bases of the junction unmatched. CDR3 protein: CASSSRLAGGYNEQFF. CDR3 bases: TGTGCCAGCAGCTCTAGACTAGCGGGGGGGTACAATGAGCAGTTCTTC.

The chain couples TRBV19 to TRBJ1-5; D unclear. V was cut by 4 bases and J by 7 bases, with 8 bases left in between. The CDR3 runs to 12 residues. Germline CDR1 LNHDA, CDR2 SQIVND (reference sequence). CDR3 in DNA: TGTGCCAGTAGTAATCCGGGCCAGCCCCAGCATTTT. It translates to CASSNPGQPQHF.

The rearrangement uses TRBV5-6 and TRBJ2-1; TRBD2 might be the D (5 bases). Germline CDR1 and CDR2: SGHDT and YYEEEE. The CDR3 is 14 residues long. Trimming took off 4 bases at V and 5 bases at J, with 13 bases between the two ends. Here the CDR3 reads CASSQGLGNNEQFF. CDR3 sequence (DNA): TGTGCCAGCAGCCAAGGACTGGGTAACAATGAGCAGTTCTTC.